A single sample gave rise to the 21 T cell receptor beta chains below, sequenced in a study of radiotherapy plus CTLA-4 blockade in lung cancer. Some clones are missing from TCRdb's copy, which holds only in-frame ones; the method was immunoSEQ multiplex PCR. The sample lists about 38,000 clones, about 80% occurring once. The input for sequencing was peripheral blood, taken from a patient treated with radiotherapy plus ipilimumab. Receptors were obtained from a human donor with non-small cell lung cancer who had stable disease on radiotherapy plus ipilimumab.

This chain links TRBV6-1 with TRBJ1-2; TRBD1 is a possible D gene (6 bases). Germline V gives CDR1 MNHNS, CDR2 SASEGT. Trimming pared 6 bases from V and 0 bases from J, leaving 8 bases between. The CDR3 runs to 13 residues. CDR3 protein: CASRRQANYGYTF. The CDR3 DNA is TGTGCCAGCAGACGACAGGCTAACTATGGCTACACCTTC.

V and J are TRBV7-2 and TRBJ1-3, with D tentatively TRBD1 (6 bases). The CDR3 is 16 residues long. From germline, CDR1 is SGHTA and CDR2 FQGNSA. Trimming removed 0 bases from V and 0 bases from J, with 9 bases in between. The CDR3, as DNA: TGTGCCAGCAGCTTAGCGCCGGACAGCTCTGGAAACACCATATATTTT. It specifies CASSLAPDSSGNTIYF.

The genes are TRBV2 and TRBJ1-3; 9 bases match TRBD1. Per the germline V gene, CDR1 is SNHLY and CDR2 is FYNNEI. The CDR3 runs to 15 residues. V gave up 6 bases and J gave up 4 bases; unmatched junction bases: 7. In DNA form, the CDR3 reads TGTGCCAGCAGGCAACAGGGGGCGCAAGGAAACACCATATATTTT. Translation gives CASRQQGAQGNTIYF.

This chain links TRBV4-1 with TRBJ1-1, with 8 bases fitting TRBD1. Germline V gene lookup returns CDR1 MGHRA and CDR2 YSYEKL. Trimming at V came to 4 bases and at J to 3 bases, leaving 4 bases not matched to a gene. The CDR3 extends over 14 amino acids. Written as DNA, the CDR3 is TGCGCCAGCAGCCTGCAGGGGGCGGACACTGAAGCTTTCTTT. This encodes CASSLQGADTEAFF.

This CDR3 is CASSLPENIQYF. DNA for the CDR3: TGTGCCAGCAGCTTGCCAGAAAACATTCAGTACTTC. The V gene is TRBV5-6, the J gene TRBJ2-4; D ambiguous. The CDR3 consists of 12 residues. Trimming pared 1 base from V and 5 bases from J, leaving 4 bases between. Germline V gene sequence: CDR1 SGHDT, CDR2 YYEEEE.

This chain connects TRBV5-6 to TRBJ2-1, with a weak D call TRBD1 (6 bases). This CDR3 is built from 15 residues. The V end was cut by 6 bases, the J end by 3 bases, with 16 bases between. In germline, CDR1 is SGHDT, CDR2 YYEEEE. CDR3 DNA sequence: TGTGCCAGCAACTCGGACAGCCAACTCTACAATGAGCAGTTCTTC. Translated: CASNSDSQLYNEQFF. Together with reference TRBV5-6 and TRBJ2-1, the CDR3 gives the full variable domain: DAGVTQSPTHLIKTRGQQVTLRCSPKSGHDTVSWYQQALGQGPQFIFQYYEEEERQRGNFPDRFSGHQFPNYSSELNVNALLLGDSALYLCASNSDSQLYNEQFFGPGTRLTVL.

The rearrangement uses TRBV27 and TRBJ2-5, with 7 bases lining up with TRBD2. The CDR3 extends over 13 amino acids. Germline trimming cut 6 bases from V and 3 bases from J; bases unmatched to any gene: 4. From germline, CDR1 is MNHEY and CDR2 SMNVEV (reference sequence). Here the CDR3 reads CASSGLAEETQYF. The CDR3, as DNA: TGTGCCAGCAGCGGGCTAGCGGAAGAGACCCAGTACTTC.

The chain is built from TRBV19 and TRBJ1-6; no clear D. The CDR3 extends over 14 amino acids. The germline V and J ends were trimmed by 11 bases and 2 bases, with 13 bases remaining between them. Germline CDR1 LNHDA, CDR2 SQIVND (reference sequence). The CDR3 protein is CAARDRAYNSPLHF. CDR3 sequence (DNA): TGTGCCGCCCGGGATAGGGCCTATAATTCACCCCTCCACTTT.

This chain links TRBV11-2 with TRBJ1-3; D ambiguous. The CDR3 is 12 residues long. Germline CDR1 and CDR2: SGHAT and FQNNGV. V was shortened by 0 bases and J by 12 bases, with 9 bases between the two germline ends. DNA for the CDR3: TGTGCCAGCAGCTTAGATGTAAAGGGCATATATTTT. This gives the protein CASSLDVKGIYF. The full variable domain, completed using reference TRBV11-2 and TRBJ1-3, is EAGVAQSPRYKIIEKRQSVAFWCNPISGHATLYWYQQILGQGPKLLIQFQNNGVVDDSQLPKDRFSAERLKGVDSTLKIQPAKLEDSAVYLCASSLDVKGIYFGEGSWLTVV.

The table lists this clone with a count of one. V usage is TRBV25-1 and J usage is TRBJ1-1; D unclear. Between the trimmed V and J ends, which lost 2 bases and 2 bases, there was a span of 3 bases. CDR1 and CDR2 from the germline V gene are MGHDK and SYGVNS. This CDR3 spans 12 amino acids. Here the CDR3 reads CASSEINTEAFF. CDR3 nucleotide sequence: TGTGCCAGCAGTGAAATTAACACTGAAGCTTTCTTT.

V and J are TRBV2 and TRBJ2-5; D may correspond to TRBD1 or TRBD2 (6 bases each). V gave up 2 bases and J gave up 4 bases, with 14 bases separating them. The germline CDR1 and CDR2 sequences are SNHLY and FYNNEI. The CDR3 runs 15 residues. The CDR3 region has the DNA TGTGCCAGCAGTGAAATATGGGGGGCCGGAGAGACCCAGTACTTC. Its translation: CASSEIWGAGETQYF.

This clone was counted between two and nine times. The chain carries TRBV5-6 and TRBJ2-3; the match to TRBD1 covers 8 bases. V shed 0 bases and J 4 bases; nucleotides not matched to a gene: 4. CDR1 and CDR2 from the germline V gene are SGHDT and YYEEEE. This CDR3 is 15 amino acids long. In DNA form, the CDR3 reads TGTGCCAGCAGCTTGGGCAGGGGGCGCGCAGATACGCAGTATTTT. Protein product: CASSLGRGRADTQYF. Variable domain in full (rest from reference TRBV5-6 and TRBJ2-3): DAGVTQSPTHLIKTRGQQVTLRCSPKSGHDTVSWYQQALGQGPQFIFQYYEEEERQRGNFPDRFSGHQFPNYSSELNVNALLLGDSALYLCASSLGRGRADTQYFGPGTRLTVL.

This chain uses TRBV7-9 with TRBJ1-4, with D hard to call. Per germline, CDR1 SEHNR and CDR2 FQNEAQ (reference sequence). V shed 1 base and J shed 4 bases, with 10 bases lying between them. The CDR3 contains 15 residues. CDR3 amino acids: CASSLESAFNEKLFF. The CDR3 DNA is TGTGCCAGCAGCTTAGAGTCAGCCTTTAATGAAAAACTGTTTTTT. Based on the CDR3 plus reference TRBV7-9 and TRBJ1-4, the full variable domain is DTGVSQNPRHKITKRGQNVTFRCDPISEHNRLYWYRQTLGQGPEFLTYFQNEAQLEKSRLLSDRFSAERPKGSFSTLEIQRTEQGDSAMYLCASSLESAFNEKLFFGSGTQLSVL.

V and J are TRBV27 and TRBJ1-5, with 7 bases identical to TRBD1. The germline gives CDR1 MNHEY, CDR2 SMNVEV (reference sequence). The junction had 8 bases not matched to a gene; V was cut back by 6 bases and J by 0 bases. The CDR3 covers 16 residues. The CDR3 loop reads CASRPGQHYSNQPQHF. In DNA form, the CDR3 reads TGTGCCAGCAGGCCGGGACAGCATTATAGCAATCAGCCCCAGCATTTT.

The rearrangement links TRBV11-2 to TRBJ2-2; D possibly uses TRBD1 or TRBD2 (5 bases each). Trimming removed 4 bases at V and 0 bases at J, with 12 bases between. CDR3 size: 16 residues. From germline, CDR1 is SGHAT and CDR2 FQNNGV. The CDR3 region has the DNA TGTGCCAGCAGCTGGGCCGGGACGGCGAACACCGGGGAGCTGTTTTTT. It codes for CASSWAGTANTGELFF.

Points on this clone: At one end the junction does not follow the germline gene, possibly because of a read error. The chain carries TRBV18 and TRBJ1-1; D unresolved. CDR1 is KGHSH, CDR2 LQKENI, per germline. This CDR3 region has 12 residues. CDR3 protein: CASPPTTYEAFF. The CDR3 coding sequence is TGTGCCAGCCCACCGACAACTTATGAAGCTTTCTTT.

This clone was seen only a few times. The chain combines TRBV6-5 with TRBJ1-2, with 8 bases identical to TRBD1. The CDR3 runs to 14 residues. In germline, CDR1 is MNHEY, CDR2 SVGAGI. J gave up 8 bases and V 8 bases, and 13 bases lay outside the gene matches. Here the CDR3 reads CASVDRTGTSGYTF. CDR3 sequence (DNA): TGTGCCAGCGTAGATAGGACAGGGACTTCGGGCTACACCTTC.

The rearrangement uses TRBV6-6 and TRBJ1-5; maybe TRBD1 (6 bases). The germline V gene encodes CDR1 MNHNY and CDR2 SVGAGI (reference sequence). The CDR3 loop spans 16 amino acids. The V end lost 6 bases, the J end lost 2 bases, and 17 bases lay between the germline ends. The CDR3, as DNA: TGTGCCAGCAGCCCCCGGGGGCTTGAGGGCAATCAGCCCCAGCATTTT. Translated: CASSPRGLEGNQPQHF.

V usage is TRBV25-1 and J usage is TRBJ1-2; D unclear. From germline, CDR1 is MGHDK and CDR2 SYGVNS. Between the trimmed V and J ends, which lost 1 base and 7 bases, there was a span of 7 bases. This CDR3 is built from 12 residues. This CDR3 reads CASSELGSGYTF. Here the CDR3 DNA reads TGTGCCAGCAGTGAATTGGGGTCTGGCTACACCTTC.

J is TRBJ1-1 and V is TRBV29-1; tentative D call: TRBD1 (6 bases). V lost 7 bases and J lost 6, with 18 bases in between. Germline values: CDR1 SQVTM, CDR2 ANQGSEA. CDR3 size: 13 residues. In DNA, the CDR3 is TGCAGCGGTGGGCTAAACAGGGACTCTGAAGCTTTCTTT. Residues: CSGGLNRDSEAFF.

The J gene is TRBJ2-3, the V gene TRBV7-2, with 10 bases aligning to TRBD1. This CDR3 spans 15 amino acids. Per germline, CDR1 SGHTA and CDR2 FQGNSA. V was pared by 6 bases and J by 4 bases, with 7 bases of the junction left unmatched. The CDR3 loop is CASRADRGRADTQYF. CDR3 DNA sequence: TGTGCCAGCAGAGCCGACAGGGGGCGGGCAGATACGCAGTATTTT. Variable domain in full (rest from reference TRBV7-2 and TRBJ2-3): GAGVSQSPSNKVTEKGKDVELRCDPISGHTALYWYRQSLGQGLEFLIYFQGNSAPDKSGLPSDRFSAERTGGSVSTLTIQRTQQEDSAVYLCASRADRGRADTQYFGPGTRLTVL.